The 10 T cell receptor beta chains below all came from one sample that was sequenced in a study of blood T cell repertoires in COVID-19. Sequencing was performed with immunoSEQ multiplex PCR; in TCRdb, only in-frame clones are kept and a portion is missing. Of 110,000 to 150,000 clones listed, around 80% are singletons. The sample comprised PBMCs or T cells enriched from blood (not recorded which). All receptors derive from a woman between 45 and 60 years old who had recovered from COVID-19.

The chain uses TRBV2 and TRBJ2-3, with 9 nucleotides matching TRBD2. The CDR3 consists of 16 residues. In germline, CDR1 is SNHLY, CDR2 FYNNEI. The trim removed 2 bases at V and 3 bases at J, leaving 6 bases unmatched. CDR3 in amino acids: CASSELASGVTDTQYF. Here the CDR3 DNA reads TGTGCCAGCAGTGAACTGGCTAGCGGGGTGACAGATACGCAGTATTTT.

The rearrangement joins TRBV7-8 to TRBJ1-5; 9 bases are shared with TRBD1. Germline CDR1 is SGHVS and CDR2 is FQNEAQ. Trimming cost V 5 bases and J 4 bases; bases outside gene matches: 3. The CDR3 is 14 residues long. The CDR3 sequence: CASSPGQGNQPQHF. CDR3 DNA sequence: TGTGCCAGCAGCCCGGGACAGGGTAATCAGCCCCAGCATTTT. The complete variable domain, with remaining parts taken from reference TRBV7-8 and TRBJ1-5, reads GAGVSQSPRYKVAKRGQDVALRCDPISGHVSLFWYQQALGQGPEFLTYFQNEAQLDKSGLPSDRFFAERPEGSVSTLKIQRTQQEDSAVYLCASSPGQGNQPQHFGDGTRLSIL.

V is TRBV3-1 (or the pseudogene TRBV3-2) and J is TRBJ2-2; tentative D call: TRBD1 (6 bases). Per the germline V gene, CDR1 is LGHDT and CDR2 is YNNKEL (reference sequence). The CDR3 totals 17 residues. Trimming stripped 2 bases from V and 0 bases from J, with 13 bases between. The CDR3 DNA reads TGTGCCAGCAGCCAAAATTCCGACAGGACGAACACCGGGGAGCTGTTTTTT. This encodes CASSQNSDRTNTGELFF.

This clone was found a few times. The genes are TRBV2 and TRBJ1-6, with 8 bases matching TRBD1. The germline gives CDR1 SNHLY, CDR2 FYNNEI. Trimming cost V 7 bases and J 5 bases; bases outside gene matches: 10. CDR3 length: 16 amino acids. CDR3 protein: CASTARGTGNNSPLHF. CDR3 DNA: TGTGCCAGCACCGCCCGGGGGACAGGAAATAATTCACCCCTCCACTTT.

CDR3: CASSLGTGGGSTNEKLFF. The DNA for the CDR3 is TGCGCCAGCAGCTTAGGGACAGGGGGCGGCTCAACTAATGAAAAACTGTTTTTT. The J gene is TRBJ1-4, the V gene TRBV5-1; 12 nucleotides line up with TRBD1. Germline V gene lookup returns CDR1 SGHRS and CDR2 YFSETQ. The CDR3 spans 18 residues. Trimming at V came to 2 bases and at J to 0 bases, leaving 5 bases not matched to a gene.

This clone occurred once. CDR3 residues: CASSFGQGDEQYF. CDR3 nucleotides: TGTGCCAGCAGTTTTGGTCAGGGCGACGAGCAGTACTTC. The gene calls are TRBV28 and TRBJ2-7, with a possible D match to TRBD1 (5 bases). This CDR3 spans 13 amino acids. CDR1 is MDHEN and CDR2 is SYDVKM in the germline V gene. V was pared by 3 bases and J by 5 bases, with 11 bases between.

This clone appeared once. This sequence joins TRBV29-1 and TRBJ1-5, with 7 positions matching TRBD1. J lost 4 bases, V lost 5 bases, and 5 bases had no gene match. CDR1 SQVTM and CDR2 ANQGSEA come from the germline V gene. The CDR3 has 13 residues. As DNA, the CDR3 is TGCAGCGTTCGGGGACAGATGAATCAGCCCCAGCATTTT. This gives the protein CSVRGQMNQPQHF.

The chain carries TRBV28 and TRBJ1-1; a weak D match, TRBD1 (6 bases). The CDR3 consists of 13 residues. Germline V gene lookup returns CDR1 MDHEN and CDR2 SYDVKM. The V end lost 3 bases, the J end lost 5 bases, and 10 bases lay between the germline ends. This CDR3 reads CASSLYRETEAFF. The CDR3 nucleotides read TGTGCCAGCAGTTTGTACAGGGAAACTGAAGCTTTCTTT.

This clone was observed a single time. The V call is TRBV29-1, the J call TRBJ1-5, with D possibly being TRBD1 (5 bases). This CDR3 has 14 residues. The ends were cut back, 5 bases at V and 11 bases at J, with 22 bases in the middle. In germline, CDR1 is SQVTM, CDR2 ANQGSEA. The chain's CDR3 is CSVSLGPAVGAQHF. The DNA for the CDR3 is TGCAGCGTTTCCCTTGGCCCAGCCGTAGGGGCCCAGCATTTT.

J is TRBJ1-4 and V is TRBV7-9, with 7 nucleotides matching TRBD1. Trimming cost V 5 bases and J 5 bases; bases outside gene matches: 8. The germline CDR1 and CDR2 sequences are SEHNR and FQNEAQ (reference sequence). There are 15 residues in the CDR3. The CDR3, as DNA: TGTGCCAGCAGCAAAACGACAGGGACCAATGAAAAACTGTTTTTT. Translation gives CASSKTTGTNEKLFF.